Given below is one TCR beta chain in context. This clonotype was counted at least ten times. Its cognate antigen has yet to be identified. Qualities for individual bases were not recorded, and no much larger clone is one base off. Sequencing took place on an Illumina HiSeq 2500. Superscript III and a set of TRAV- and TRBV-specific primers were used to synthesize first-strand cDNA, so that both TCRalpha and TCRbeta chains were covered. A roughly 21-cycle PCR with Phusion amplified the TCRs, pairing a constant-region primer with the adapter that was attached to the V primers. Isolated mRNA was amplified with the MessageAmp II aRNA Amplification Kit, using a roughly 15-hour in vitro transcription at 37°C. The Dynabeads mRNA DIRECT Purification Kit was used to isolate mRNA for TCR sequencing. Indexed Illumina adapters were added in a second Phusion PCR of 20 to 30 cycles, after which AMPure XP beads were used to purify the products. In the paper's pipeline: Custom Perl scripts were used to pool TCR sequences that encoded the same protein, to remove out-of-frame sequences, and to calculate the abundance of each clonotype. The analysis excluded TCR sequences that were supported by just one read. Among the metrics used to describe the repertoires were Shannon entropy, Gini index, clonality, richness, and the frequency of TCRs shared between repertoires. Through fastp at Q25 and MiXCR, TCRdb rebuilt clones from the public reads, retaining in-frame beta chains. Merged by CDR3 protein, the rows form single entries marked with the most common genes and DNA. The V and J calls and clone size come from TCRdb's table, not from the authors' own analysis. In all, the sample holds under 110,000 distinct CDR3 sequences, and under 25% of those were seen once. The ten largest clonotypes hold 4.1% of the sample.

Sample time point, as interpreted from the label and publication: after trial treatment. The treatment or condition label corresponds to: LDRT plus nivolumab, ipilimumab, low-dose cyclophosphamide and aspirin (RACIN trial). Donors were enrolled in RACIN, a single-arm phase I dose-escalation trial in which nivolumab, ipilimumab, aspirin, low-dose cyclophosphamide and low-dose radiotherapy were combined. Patients were eligible if they had advanced solid tumors that were TIL-negative. The data are from a study of low-dose radiotherapy and immunotherapy resistance in tumors (dated by TCRdb to 2021 to 2024). At the level of the whole study: Patients in Cohort 1 were given 0.5 Gy per fraction every 2 weeks, and the prescribed total PTV dose was 6.5 Gy. Trial participants were not randomized into treatment groups. Cyclophosphamide 200 mg/m2 was given intravenously every two weeks, one day before each radiation and immunotherapy administration. For Cohort 2, the dose was 1 Gy per fraction given every two weeks, adding up to 13 Gy in total across 26 weeks. Patients took aspirin 300 mg orally once daily for four cycles, starting on cycle 1 day 1. Eight patients were included in the translational analysis, namely three from the first dose cohort plus the first five from the second dose cohort. Nivolumab was administered intravenously as a 240 mg flat dose every two weeks, and ipilimumab was administered intravenously at 1 mg/kg every six weeks.

Relative to germline, V is missing 4 bases and J is missing 3 bases, with 4 bases of the junction outside any gene match. For CDR1 and CDR2, the germline V gene (reference sequence) lists LGHDT and YNNKEL. Inclusive of the bounding cysteine and phenylalanine, the CDR3 is 14 residues long. CDR3 DNA is the only sequence kept; it has 42 bases, read in frame from the first base. This sequence uses TRBV3-1 and TRBJ2-5, and 8 junctional nucleotides match TRBD2. Sequencing used PBMCs, obtained after low-dose radiotherapy plus immunotherapy. This TCR came from a male donor with prostate cancer. Here the CDR3 is given as CASSRNSGKETQYF. The DNA is TGTGCCAGCAGCCGAAATAGCGGGAAAGAGACCCAGTACTTC.